The next 17 T cell receptor beta chains were all read from a single sample in a study of blood T cell repertoires in COVID-19. Repertoires were generated with immunoSEQ multiplex PCR, while TCRdb's copy carries only in-frame clones and drops some. The sample has about 400,000 clones; roughly 86% are singletons. Sample: PBMCs or T cells enriched from blood (not recorded which). These receptors originate from a woman aged 25 to 39 who had recovered from COVID-19.

V usage is TRBV19 and J usage is TRBJ1-5, with 10 bases aligning to TRBD1. Losses at the gene ends were 3 bases for V and 6 bases for J; bases not matched to a gene: 5. The germline gives CDR1 LNHDA, CDR2 SQIVND (reference sequence). The CDR3 has 15 residues. The CDR3 reads CASSMGQGRIQPQHF. CDR3 DNA: TGTGCCAGTAGTATGGGACAGGGGCGTATTCAGCCCCAGCATTTT.

The chain uses TRBV27 and TRBJ2-1; the match to TRBD2 covers 10 bases. This CDR3 has 15 residues. Germline CDR1 and CDR2: MNHEY and SMNVEV (reference sequence). Trimming removed 7 bases from V and 8 bases from J; junction bases left unmatched: 11. CDR3 in amino acids: CASIHSSGGRHEQFF. The CDR3 DNA reads TGTGCCAGCATCCACAGTAGCGGGGGGCGGCATGAGCAGTTCTTC.

The chain carries TRBV28 and TRBJ1-2; 8 bases are a match to TRBD1. Germline V gives CDR1 MDHEN, CDR2 SYDVKM. CDR3 length: 15 amino acids. V shed 5 bases and J 4 bases; nucleotides not matched to a gene: 9. The CDR3 reads CASSRRQGPSYGYTF. The CDR3 nucleotides read TGTGCCAGCAGTCGGAGACAGGGGCCATCCTATGGCTACACCTTC.

The gene calls are TRBV24-1 and TRBJ2-3; 15 bases agree with TRBD2. The V and J ends lost 4 bases and 4 bases, in that order; junction bases with no gene match: 8. Germline CDR1 and CDR2: KGHDR and SFDVKD. CDR3 length equals 18 residues. CDR3 sequence: CATSDRGLAGGPPDTQYF. CDR3 DNA sequence: TGTGCCACCAGTGACCGAGGACTAGCGGGAGGGCCCCCAGATACGCAGTATTTT.

This clone appeared once. The V call is TRBV18, the J call TRBJ1-6; 7 positions agree with TRBD1. The CDR3 runs to 13 residues. V gave up 6 bases and J gave up 6 bases; unmatched junction bases: 2. The germline gives CDR1 KGHSH, CDR2 LQKENI. The CDR3 DNA reads as TGTGCCAGCTCGACAGGGACTAATTCACCCCTCCACTTT. It yields the protein CASSTGTNSPLHF.

This clone occurred once. The chain couples TRBV5-1 to TRBJ2-1; 7 nucleotides match TRBD2. CDR3 size: 15 residues. Germline V gene lookup returns CDR1 SGHRS and CDR2 YFSETQ. J was trimmed by 2 bases and V by 3 bases; bases with no gene match: 5. The DNA for the CDR3 is TGCGCCAGCAGCTGGGCGGGAGAAACCTACAATGAGCAGTTCTTC. Protein sequence: CASSWAGETYNEQFF.

The V and J genes are TRBV3-1 (or the pseudogene TRBV3-2) and TRBJ1-2; 7 bases line up with TRBD1. The CDR3 is 16 residues long. Per germline, CDR1 LGHDT and CDR2 YNNKEL (reference sequence). V lost 1 base and J lost 7; bases outside the gene matches: 12. In nucleotides, the CDR3 is TGTGCCAGCAGCCAAGGTCCCCAGGGGGTAGATGGTGGCTACACCTTC. Encoded protein: CASSQGPQGVDGGYTF.

This chain joins TRBV9 and TRBJ2-1; 11 bases agree with TRBD2. Unmatched junction bases numbered 3, after V lost 3 bases and J lost 4 bases. Germline-derived CDR1 and CDR2 are SGDLS and YYNGEE. CDR3 length: 15 residues. CDR3 sequence reads: CASSASSGGYNEQFF. The CDR3 coding sequence is TGTGCCAGCAGCGCTTCTAGCGGGGGGTACAATGAGCAGTTCTTC.

The chain couples TRBV7-9 to TRBJ1-1, with 9 nucleotides matching TRBD1. With 4 bases clipped from V and 5 bases from J, the junction kept 8 bases outside the gene matches. The CDR3 is 15 residues long. Germline values: CDR1 SEHNR, CDR2 FQNEAQ (reference sequence). The DNA for the CDR3 is TGTGCCAGCAGCTCTAAACAGGGGGCTATAACTGAAGCTTTCTTT. Encoded protein: CASSSKQGAITEAFF.

The chain is built from TRBV18 and TRBJ1-3; tentatively, D is TRBD1 (5 bases). The CDR3 sequence is 14 residues long. Trimming removed 1 base at V and 9 bases at J, with 13 bases between. In germline, CDR1 is KGHSH, CDR2 LQKENI. The CDR3 bases are TGTGCCAGCTCACCACTGGAGGGGAGCCCCACCATATATTTT. Translated, it gives CASSPLEGSPTIYF.

This chain uses TRBV5-6 with TRBJ1-2, with unresolved D. Per the germline V gene, CDR1 is SGHDT and CDR2 is YYEEEE. The CDR3 length is 15 residues. V dropped 4 bases and J dropped 6 bases, with 19 bases sitting between them. The CDR3, as DNA: TGTGCCAGCAGCGTGGAGACAACCAAAGGTCATGGCTACACCTTC. It codes for CASSVETTKGHGYTF.

The chain recombines TRBV6-1 with TRBJ1-4, with TRBD1 as a possible D gene (6 bases). The CDR3 covers 14 residues. V was pared by 1 base and J by 8 bases, with 11 bases between. CDR1 is MNHNS and CDR2 is SASEGT in the germline V gene. CDR3 in DNA: TGTGCCAGCAGTGAAGACCAGGGGTTCGAAAAACTGTTTTTT. Translation gives CASSEDQGFEKLFF.

The chain has TRBV2 and TRBJ1-2; no reliable D call. In germline, CDR1 is SNHLY, CDR2 FYNNEI. CDR3 size: 13 residues. Trimming took off 1 base at V and 4 bases at J, with 7 bases between the two ends. CDR3 sequence: CASSEGAGYGYTF. The CDR3 nucleotides are TGTGCCAGCAGTGAAGGCGCAGGCTATGGCTACACCTTC. Full variable domain (rest looked up from reference TRBV2 and TRBJ1-2): EPEVTQTPSHQVTQMGQEVILRCVPISNHLYFYWYRQILGQKVEFLVSFYNNEISEKSEIFDDQFSVERPDGSNFTLKIRSTKLEDSAMYFCASSEGAGYGYTFGSGTRLTVV.

The CDR3: CASSGGPMNTEAFF. The DNA for the CDR3 is TGTGCCAGCTCGGGGGGTCCCATGAACACTGAAGCTTTCTTT. J is TRBJ1-1 and V is TRBV28; TRBD1 might be the D (5 bases). Trimming removed 8 bases from V and 0 bases from J, with 13 bases in between. The germline gives CDR1 MDHEN, CDR2 SYDVKM. The length of the CDR3 is 14 residues.

The J gene is TRBJ2-2, the V gene TRBV10-1, with D tentatively TRBD1 (5 bases). The CDR3 is 12 amino acids. Trimming removed 6 bases at V and 6 bases at J, with 8 bases between. CDR1 and CDR2 from the germline V gene are WNHNN and SYGVQD (reference sequence). CDR3 protein: CASSRVPGELFF. As DNA, the CDR3 is TGCGCCAGCAGCAGGGTCCCCGGGGAGCTGTTTTTT.

This chain connects TRBV9 to TRBJ2-5, with 13 nucleotides matching TRBD2. The germline V gene has CDR1 SGDLS and CDR2 YYNGEE. V shed 1 base, J shed 5 bases, and the junction held 11 bases outside the gene matches. The CDR3 totals 18 residues. Written as DNA, the CDR3 is TGTGCCAGCAGCGTAACACCCGGACTAGCGGGAGCGCGGGAGACCCAGTACTTC. It translates to CASSVTPGLAGARETQYF.

The chain carries TRBV7-7 and TRBJ2-1; D call uncertain. Trimming stripped 4 bases from V and 2 bases from J, with 12 bases between. Germline CDR1 is SSHAT and CDR2 is FNYEAQ (reference sequence). This CDR3 region has 15 residues. The CDR3 is CASSSSSGPYNEQFF. The CDR3 nucleotides read TGTGCCAGCAGCTCCTCTTCGGGTCCCTACAATGAGCAGTTCTTC.